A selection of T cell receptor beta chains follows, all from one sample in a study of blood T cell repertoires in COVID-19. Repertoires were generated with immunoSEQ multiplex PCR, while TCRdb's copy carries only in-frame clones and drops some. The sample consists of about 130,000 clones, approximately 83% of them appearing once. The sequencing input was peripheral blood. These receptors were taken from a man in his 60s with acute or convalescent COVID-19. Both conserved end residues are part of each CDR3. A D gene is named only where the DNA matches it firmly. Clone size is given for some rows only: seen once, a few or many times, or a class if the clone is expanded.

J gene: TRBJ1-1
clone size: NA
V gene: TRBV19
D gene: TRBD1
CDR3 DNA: TGTGCCAGTAGCGATTTAAACAGGGGTCACACTGAAGCTTTCTTT
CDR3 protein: CASSDLNRGHTEAFF

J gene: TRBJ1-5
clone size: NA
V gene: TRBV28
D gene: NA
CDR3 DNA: TGTGCCAGCAGTGTCGTCAATCAGCCCCAGCATTTT
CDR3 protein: CASSVVNQPQHF

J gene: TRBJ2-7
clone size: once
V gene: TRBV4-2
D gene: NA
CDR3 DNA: TGTGCCAGCAGCCAAGAACGCGGGAACTCCTACGAGCAGTACTTC
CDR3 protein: CASSQERGNSYEQYF

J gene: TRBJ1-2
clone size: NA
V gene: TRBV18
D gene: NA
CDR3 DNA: TGTGCCAGCTCACCAAGTCAGGGGAACTATGGCTACACCTTC
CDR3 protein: CASSPSQGNYGYTF

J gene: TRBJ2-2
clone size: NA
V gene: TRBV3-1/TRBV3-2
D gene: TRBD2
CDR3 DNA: TGTGCCAGCAGCCAAGAAAGGGGACTAGCGGGAGTACCCGGGGAGCTGTTTTTT
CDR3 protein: CASSQERGLAGVPGELFF

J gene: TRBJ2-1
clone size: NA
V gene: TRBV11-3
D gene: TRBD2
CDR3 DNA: TGTGCCAGCAGTCCTGGGACTAGCGGGAGAGATGAGCAGTTCTTC
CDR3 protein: CASSPGTSGRDEQFF

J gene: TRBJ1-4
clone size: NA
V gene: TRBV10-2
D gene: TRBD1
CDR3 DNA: TGCGCCAGCAGTGACTGGGACAGGGCTTTTAATGAAAAACTGTTTTTT
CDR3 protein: CASSDWDRAFNEKLFF

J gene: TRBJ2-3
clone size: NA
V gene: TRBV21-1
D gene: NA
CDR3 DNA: TGTGCCAGCAGCAGGATCCCGGGACATCAGAGCACAGATACGCAGTATTTT
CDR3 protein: CASSRIPGHQSTDTQYF

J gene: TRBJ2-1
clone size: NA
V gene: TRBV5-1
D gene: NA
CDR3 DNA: TGCGCCAGCAGCTGGGACTCCCCCAGACACAATGAGCAGTTCTTC
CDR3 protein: CASSWDSPRHNEQFF

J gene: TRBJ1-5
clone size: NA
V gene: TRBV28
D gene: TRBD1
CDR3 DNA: TGTGCCGCAGGGGGGTTTAGCAATCAGCCCCAGCATTTT
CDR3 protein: CAAGGFSNQPQHF

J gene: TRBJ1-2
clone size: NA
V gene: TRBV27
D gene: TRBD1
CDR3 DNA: TGTGCCAGCAGTTCTCCCGGGACAGGCTTTCATGGCTACACCTTC
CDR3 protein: CASSSPGTGFHGYTF

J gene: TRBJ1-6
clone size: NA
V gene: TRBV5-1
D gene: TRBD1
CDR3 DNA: TGCGCCAGCAGCCCTACCGGGACAGTCGATTCACCCCTCCACTTT
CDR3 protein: CASSPTGTVDSPLHF

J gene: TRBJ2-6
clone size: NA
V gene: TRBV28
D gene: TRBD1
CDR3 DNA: TGTGCCAGCACCCCTGGAGGGACAGGGGCCTCTGGGGCCAACGTCCTGACTTTC
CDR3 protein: CASTPGGTGASGANVLTF

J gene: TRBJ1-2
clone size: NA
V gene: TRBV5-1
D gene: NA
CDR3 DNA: TGCGCCAGCAGCGCCGGGACATCATGGGACTATGGCTACACCTTC
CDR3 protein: CASSAGTSWDYGYTF

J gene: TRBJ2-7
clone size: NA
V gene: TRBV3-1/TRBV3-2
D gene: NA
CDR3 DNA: TGTGCCAGCAGCCGGACTTACTACGAGCAGTACTTC
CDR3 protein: CASSRTYYEQYF

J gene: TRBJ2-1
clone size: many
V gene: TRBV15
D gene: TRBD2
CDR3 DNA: TGTGCCACCAGCAGATCTCCTACTAGCGGGAGGGACAATGAGCAGTTCTTC
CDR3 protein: CATSRSPTSGRDNEQFF

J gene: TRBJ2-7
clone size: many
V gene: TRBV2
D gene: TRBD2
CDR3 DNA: TGTGCCAGCGGGCGGGAGAACGAGCAGTACTTC
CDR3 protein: CASGRENEQYF

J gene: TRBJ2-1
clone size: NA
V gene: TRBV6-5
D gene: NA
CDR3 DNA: TGTGCCAGCACAGGCCCCAATGAGCAGTTCTTC
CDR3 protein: CASTGPNEQFF

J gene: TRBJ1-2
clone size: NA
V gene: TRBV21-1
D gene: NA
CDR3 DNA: TGTGCCAGCATCTCCCAGGGTTCCAACGGCTACACCTTC
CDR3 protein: CASISQGSNGYTF

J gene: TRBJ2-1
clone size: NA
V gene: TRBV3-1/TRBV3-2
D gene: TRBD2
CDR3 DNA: TGTGCCAGCAGCTCCATAGGGGAACTAGCGTGGAGGGGTGAGCAGTTCTTC
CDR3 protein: CASSSIGELAWRGEQFF

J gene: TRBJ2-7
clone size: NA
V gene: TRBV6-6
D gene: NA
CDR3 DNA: TGTGCCAGCAGCCACCGGACAGTCGGCGAGCAGTACTTC
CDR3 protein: CASSHRTVGEQYF

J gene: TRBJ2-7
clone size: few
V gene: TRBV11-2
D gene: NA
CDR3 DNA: TGTGCCAGCAGCTTAGAGTCCGGGAGCTCCTACGAGCAGTACTTC
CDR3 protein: CASSLESGSSYEQYF

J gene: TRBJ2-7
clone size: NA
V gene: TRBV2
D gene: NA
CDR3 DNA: TGTGCCAGCAGTGGCAGGGTAGGGGAGCAGTACTTC
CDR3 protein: CASSGRVGEQYF

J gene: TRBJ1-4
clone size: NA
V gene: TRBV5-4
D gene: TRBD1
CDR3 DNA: TGTGCCAGCAGTTGGGGGACAGGGGGATATAATGAAAAACTGTTTTTT
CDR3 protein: CASSWGTGGYNEKLFF

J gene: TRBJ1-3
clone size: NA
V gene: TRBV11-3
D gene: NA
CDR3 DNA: TGTGCCAGCAGCGGGGGGGGTTTCTCTGGAAACACCATATATTTT
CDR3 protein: CASSGGGFSGNTIYF

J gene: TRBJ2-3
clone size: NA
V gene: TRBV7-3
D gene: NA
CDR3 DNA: TGTGCCAGCAGCTTAACGAGCGGTAGCGGCACAGATACGCAGTATTTT
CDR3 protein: CASSLTSGSGTDTQYF

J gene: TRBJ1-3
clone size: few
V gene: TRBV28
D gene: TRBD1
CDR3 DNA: TGTGCCAGCAGTGGACAGGGGCTTTATCGTGGAAACACCATATATTTT
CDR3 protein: CASSGQGLYRGNTIYF

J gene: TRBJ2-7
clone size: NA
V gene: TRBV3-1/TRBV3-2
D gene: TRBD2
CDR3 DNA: TGTGCCAGCAGCCTCCTGGGTGGGAGGGAGGCCTGGGAGCAGTACTTC
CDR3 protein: CASSLLGGREAWEQYF

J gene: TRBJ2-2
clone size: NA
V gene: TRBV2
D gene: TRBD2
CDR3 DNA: TGTGCCAGCAGTGGACTAGCGGGAGTGGCCGGGGAGCTGTTTTTT
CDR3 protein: CASSGLAGVAGELFF

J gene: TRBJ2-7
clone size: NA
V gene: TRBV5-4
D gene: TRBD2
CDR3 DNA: TGTGCCAGCAGCTGGGGGGGACGGCGCTACGAGCAGTACTTC
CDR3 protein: CASSWGGRRYEQYF

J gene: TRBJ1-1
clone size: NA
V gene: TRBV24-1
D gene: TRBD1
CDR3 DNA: TGTGCCACCAGTGATGCCGGGACAGGGGGCTCAATGAACACTGAAGCTTTCTTT
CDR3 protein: CATSDAGTGGSMNTEAFF

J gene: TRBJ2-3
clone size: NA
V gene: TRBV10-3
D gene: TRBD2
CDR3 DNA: TGTGCCATCAGTGAGTCGCAAGCGGGAGGGGGCGATACGCAGTATTTT
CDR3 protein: CAISESQAGGGDTQYF

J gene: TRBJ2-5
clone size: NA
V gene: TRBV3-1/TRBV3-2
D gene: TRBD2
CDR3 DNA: TGTGCCACGACAGGGTTAGCGGGAGGACGGACCCAGTACTTC
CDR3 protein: CATTGLAGGRTQYF

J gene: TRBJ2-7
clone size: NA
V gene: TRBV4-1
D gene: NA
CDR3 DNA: TGCGCCAGCAGCCAATCACGTGCCCTGGGACGGGAGCCTGGCGAGCAGTACTTC
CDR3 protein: CASSQSRALGREPGEQYF

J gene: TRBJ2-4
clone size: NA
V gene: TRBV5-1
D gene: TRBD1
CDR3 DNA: TGCGCCAGCAGCGTCGACAGGGATATAGCCAAAAACATTCAGTACTTC
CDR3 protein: CASSVDRDIAKNIQYF

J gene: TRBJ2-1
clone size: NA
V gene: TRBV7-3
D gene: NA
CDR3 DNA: TGTGCCAGCAGCTTAGGGGCGGGAAATCTAAGACACAATGAGCAGTTCTTC
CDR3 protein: CASSLGAGNLRHNEQFF

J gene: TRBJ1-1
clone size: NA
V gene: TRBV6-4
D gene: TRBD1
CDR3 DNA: TGTGCCAGCAGAGACTCCGGACAGGGAAGCATGATGGGCACTGAAGCTTTCTTT
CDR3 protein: CASRDSGQGSMMGTEAFF

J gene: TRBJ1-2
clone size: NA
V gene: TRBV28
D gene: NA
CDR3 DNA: TGTGCCAGCAGTGGAAATGCGGATCAATCCCTACTTCGCACGGGCTACACCTTC
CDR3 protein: CASSGNADQSLLRTGYTF

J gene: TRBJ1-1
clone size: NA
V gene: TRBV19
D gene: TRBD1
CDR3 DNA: TGTGCCAGTAGTAGGGGACAGGGATCGGTGACTGAAGCTTTCTTT
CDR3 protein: CASSRGQGSVTEAFF

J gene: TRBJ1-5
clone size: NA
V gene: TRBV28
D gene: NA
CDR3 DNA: TGTGCCAGCTCGTCGGACCGGTCTGGGGGCCAGCCCCAGCATTTT
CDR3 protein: CASSSDRSGGQPQHF

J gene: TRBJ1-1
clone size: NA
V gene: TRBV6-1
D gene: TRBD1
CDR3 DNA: TGTGCCAGCAGTGAAGACGGACAGGGGTTCACTGAAGCTTTCTTT
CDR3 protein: CASSEDGQGFTEAFF

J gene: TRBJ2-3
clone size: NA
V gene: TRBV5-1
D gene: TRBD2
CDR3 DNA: TGCGCCAGCAGCACCCAAAGACTAGCGGGAGTCACAGATACGCAGTATTTT
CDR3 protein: CASSTQRLAGVTDTQYF

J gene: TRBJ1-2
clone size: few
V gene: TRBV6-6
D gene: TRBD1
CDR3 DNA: TGTGCCAGCAGTTCAAGACAGGGGGCCCTCTATGGCTACACCTTC
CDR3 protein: CASSSRQGALYGYTF

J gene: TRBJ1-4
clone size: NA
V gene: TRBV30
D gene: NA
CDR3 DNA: TGTGCCTGGAGTGGGGGGGGAAAAAAGGAAAAACTGTTTTTT
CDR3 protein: CAWSGGGKKEKLFF

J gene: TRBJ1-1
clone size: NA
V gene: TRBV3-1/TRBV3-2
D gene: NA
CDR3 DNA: TGTGCCAGCAGCCTGACAGGCGCTAACACTGAAGCTTTCTTT
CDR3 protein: CASSLTGANTEAFF

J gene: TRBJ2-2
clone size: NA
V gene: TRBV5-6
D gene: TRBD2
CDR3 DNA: TGTGCCAGCAGCTTAGGCGCGGGAGGCACCGGGGAGCTGTTTTTT
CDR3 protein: CASSLGAGGTGELFF